The subject of this entry is one TCR beta chain. This entry is derived from a study of blood T cell repertoires in COVID-19. Overall study: Whether acute or convalescent, the COVID-19 samples came from the United States, Italy and Spain.

The germline V gene encodes CDR1 SGHDN and CDR2 FVKESK. This CDR3 has 13 residues. With 0 bases removed from V and 6 bases from J, the gap between germline ends came to 9 bases. Living in 24 US areas, the participants were between roughly 18 and 89 years of age. Original analysis: For nucleated cells, counts were estimated from reference gene primer amplification. The table came from immunoSEQ multiplex PCR; TCRdb's copy has only in-frame clones and leaves some out. Clone size and the V and J calls come from that table; the DNA yielded D and trimming. This table holds about 180,000 clones, around 88% found once.

Sample: PBMCs or T cells enriched from blood (not recorded which). This chain links TRBV14 with TRBJ2-7, with D unclear. This clonotype was sampled from a woman in her thirties who had recovered from COVID-19. The CDR3 nucleotides are TGTGCCAGCAGCCAAGATTGGTCCGGCGAGCAGTACTTC. Encoded protein: CASSQDWSGEQYF.